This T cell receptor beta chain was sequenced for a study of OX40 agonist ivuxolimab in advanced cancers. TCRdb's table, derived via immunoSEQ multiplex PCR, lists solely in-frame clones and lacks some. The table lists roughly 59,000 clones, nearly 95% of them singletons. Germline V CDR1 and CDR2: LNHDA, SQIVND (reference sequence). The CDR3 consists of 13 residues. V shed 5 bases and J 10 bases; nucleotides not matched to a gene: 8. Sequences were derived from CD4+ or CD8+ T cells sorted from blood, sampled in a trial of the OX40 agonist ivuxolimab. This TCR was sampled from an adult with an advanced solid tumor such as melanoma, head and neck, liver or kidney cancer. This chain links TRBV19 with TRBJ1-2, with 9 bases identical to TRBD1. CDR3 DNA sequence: TGTGCCAGTAGTTTCCGGGGACAGGGCAACTACACCTTC. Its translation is CASSFRGQGNYTF.